This T cell receptor (beta chain) was retrieved from a study of response to subunit inactivated influenza vaccine. Germline-derived CDR1 and CDR2 are SGDLS and YYNGEE. The CDR3 is 16 residues long. The V gene end was trimmed by 3 bases and the J gene end by 1 base; junction bases not matched to a gene: 9. TCRdb re-called the RT-PCR reads with MiXCR, one entry per CDR3 protein. The table lists 750,000 to 850,000 distinct CDR3 sequences, approximately 18% of them singletons. Notes on the study in general: Authors suggested each seasonal influenza vaccination recruits few new T cells.

As for this clonotype: Its antigen is unknown.

This sequence joins TRBV9 and TRBJ2-5, with 7 bases aligning to TRBD2. The material was PBMCs from blood, obtained roughly 5 days after vaccination. The source of this sequence is a man aged 45 to 65 who received an inactivated influenza vaccine. The CDR3 loop is CASSARDYPLQETQYF. In DNA form, the CDR3 reads TGTGCCAGCAGCGCCCGGGACTATCCTCTCCAAGAGACCCAGTACTTC.